What follows are 17 T cell receptor beta chains derived from one specimen sequenced in a study of circulating and synovial CD4+ cells in juvenile arthritis. Profiling relied on immunoSEQ multiplex PCR, and the TCRdb table lists in-frame clones only, not all of them. The sample includes around 30,000 clones, 90% to 95% of them seen just once. The material sequenced was CD4+ T cells from blood. The receptors here all came from a human donor with juvenile idiopathic arthritis.

Written as DNA, the CDR3 is TGTGCCATCAGTGAGGGGGAGACGGGCCCTAGCGGGAGGGGAGAGACCCAGTACTTC. Its translation: CAISEGETGPSGRGETQYF. The chain has TRBV10-3 and TRBJ2-5, with 12 bases matching TRBD2. Germline CDR1 reads ENHRY; CDR2 reads SYGVKD. The CDR3 is 19 amino acids. Germline trimming cut 2 bases from V and 4 bases from J; bases unmatched to any gene: 14.

The chain employs TRBV2 and TRBJ1-1, with 8 bases identical to TRBD1. The CDR3 is 13 residues long. The junction had 3 bases not matched to a gene; V was cut back by 5 bases and J by 4 bases. Germline V gene sequence: CDR1 SNHLY, CDR2 FYNNEI. CDR3 bases: TGTGCCAGCAGTCAACAGGGGGGCACTGAAGCTTTCTTT. Translation: CASSQQGGTEAFF.

The chain links TRBV18 to TRBJ2-2, with TRBD1 identical over 11 bases. The CDR3 totals 18 residues. Trimming at V came to 4 bases and at J to 4 bases, leaving 11 bases not matched to a gene. Germline CDR1 reads KGHSH; CDR2 reads LQKENI. The CDR3 protein is CASSRISTGTGGTGELFF. CDR3 coding DNA: TGTGCCAGCTCACGTATATCAACCGGGACAGGGGGCACCGGGGAGCTGTTTTTT.

The rearrangement links TRBV10-3 to TRBJ1-2; a possible D gene is TRBD1 (5 bases). Germline V CDR1 and CDR2: ENHRY, SYGVKD. The CDR3 totals 14 residues. The ends were cut back, 5 bases at V and 5 bases at J, with 15 bases in the middle. The CDR3 region has the DNA TGTGCCATCAGTCTTGACAGATCTCAATATGGCTACACCTTC. Its protein is CAISLDRSQYGYTF.

The table lists this clone with a count of one. This chain connects TRBV2 to TRBJ1-5; no clear D. The CDR3 contains 15 residues. Germline CDR1 is SNHLY and CDR2 is FYNNEI. V lost 4 bases and J 0 bases, leaving 10 bases between the germline ends. The chain's CDR3 is CASSGGGYSNQPQHF. As DNA, the CDR3 is TGTGCCAGCAGTGGGGGAGGCTATAGCAATCAGCCCCAGCATTTT.

The V and J genes are TRBV9 and TRBJ2-5; weak D call: TRBD2 (7 bases). The V end lost 2 bases, the J end lost 4 bases, and 21 bases lay between the germline ends. Germline loops: CDR1 SGDLS, CDR2 YYNGEE. The CDR3 spans 17 residues. CDR3 DNA: TGTGCCAGCAGCGTGAGTGGGGGGAGGGGGGCTTTAGAGACCCAGTACTTC. Residues: CASSVSGGRGALETQYF.

CDR3 nucleotide sequence: TGTGCCAGTAGTATAGATGGGACAGGGACCGCGCAGTACTTC. It codes for CASSIDGTGTAQYF. The V and J genes are TRBV19 and TRBJ2-5, with 9 bases that match TRBD1. V dropped 0 bases and J dropped 11; count of bases not matched to a gene: 7. The CDR3 has 14 residues. From germline, CDR1 is LNHDA and CDR2 SQIVND (reference sequence).

The chain combines TRBV19 with TRBJ2-7; 9 positions match TRBD2. Trimming removed 5 bases from V and 5 bases from J; junction bases left unmatched: 16. This CDR3 is built from 17 residues. The V gene's germline CDR1 is LNHDA and CDR2 SQIVND (reference sequence). CDR3 loop: CASSVPPFGSGSHEQYF. CDR3 bases: TGTGCCAGTAGTGTTCCACCTTTTGGTAGCGGGAGCCACGAGCAGTACTTC.

The genes are TRBV15 and TRBJ2-1; 7 bases fit TRBD2. The germline V gene encodes CDR1 LNHNV and CDR2 YYDKDF (reference sequence). J was trimmed by 5 bases and V by 3 bases; bases with no gene match: 7. CDR3 size: 15 residues. CDR3 amino acids: CATSSREAGNNEQFF. In DNA, the CDR3 is TGTGCCACCAGCAGCCGAGAAGCGGGAAACAATGAGCAGTTCTTC. Based on the CDR3 plus reference TRBV15 and TRBJ2-1, the full variable domain is DAMVIQNPRYQVTQFGKPVTLSCSQTLNHNVMYWYQQKSSQAPKLLFHYYDKDFNNEADTPDNFQSRRPNTSFCFLDIRSPGLGDTAMYLCATSSREAGNNEQFFGPGTRLTVL.

The chain couples TRBV11-1 to TRBJ1-6; D is unresolved. The germline CDR1 and CDR2 sequences are SGHAT and FQDESV (reference sequence). The CDR3 runs 13 residues. The germline V and J ends were trimmed by 5 bases and 9 bases, with 11 bases remaining between them. CDR3 sequence reads: CASSPGWASPLHF. The CDR3 DNA follows: TGTGCCAGCAGCCCGGGGTGGGCTTCACCCCTCCACTTT.

This chain joins TRBV30 and TRBJ1-1, with D unresolved. V gave up 2 bases and J gave up 8 bases, with 12 bases separating them. The CDR3 sequence is 12 residues long. The germline V gene encodes CDR1 GTSNPN and CDR2 SVGIG (reference sequence). CDR3 protein: CAWSPLQREAFF. In DNA form, the CDR3 reads TGTGCCTGGAGTCCATTACAGAGAGAAGCTTTCTTT.

The DNA of the CDR3 is TGTGCCAGCAGCTTAATTAGTCGCGAGCAGTACTTC. Translation gives CASSLISREQYF. The V and J genes are TRBV7-9 and TRBJ2-5; no reliable D call. The tail of the sequence fits TRBJ2-7 better, so the J call may be wrong. The CDR3 consists of 12 residues. CDR1 is SEHNR, CDR2 FQNEAQ, per germline (reference sequence).

This clone has a single count. The V call is TRBV19, the J call TRBJ2-7; D is undetermined. The CDR3 is 14 residues long. Trimming shortened V by 5 bases and J by 1 base, and 12 bases separated the two germline ends. The germline gives CDR1 LNHDA, CDR2 SQIVND (reference sequence). The CDR3 loop is CASSLLLASYEQYF. CDR3 nucleotides: TGTGCCAGTAGTTTACTACTCGCTTCCTACGAGCAGTACTTC.

This sequence joins TRBV28 and TRBJ1-4; 9 bases line up with TRBD1. The V gene's germline CDR1 is MDHEN and CDR2 SYDVKM. This CDR3 is 15 amino acids long. The J segment lost 7 bases and the V segment lost 5 bases, leaving 8 bases of the junction unmatched. In DNA, the CDR3 is TGTGCCAGCAGTCCGGCGACAGGGGGGGGTGAAAAACTGTTTTTT. Translation gives CASSPATGGGEKLFF.

The CDR3 region is CASSISFSGEFYNEQFF. The CDR3 DNA reads TGTGCCAGCAGCATCTCCTTTAGCGGGGAGTTCTACAATGAGCAGTTCTTC. The chain combines TRBV7-9 with TRBJ2-1; the match to TRBD2 covers 8 bases. The CDR3 contains 17 residues. The V gene's germline CDR1 is SEHNR and CDR2 FQNEAQ (reference sequence). The V segment lost 5 bases and the J segment 3 bases; nucleotides outside the gene matches: 12.

The chain has TRBV10-3 and TRBJ2-2, with D possibly being TRBD2 (5 bases). V shed 6 bases and J shed 2 bases, with 13 bases lying between them. Germline V gene data show CDR1 as ENHRY and CDR2 as SYGVKD. The CDR3 runs 15 residues. This CDR3 is CAISRTGINTGELFF. The CDR3 DNA is TGTGCCATCAGCAGGACGGGGATAAACACCGGGGAGCTGTTTTTT.

Details on this clone: Other DNA sequences in the same sample also yield this CDR3. The chain has TRBV6-5 and TRBJ2-7; 10 positions match TRBD2. The CDR3 covers 14 residues. Germline V gene lookup returns CDR1 MNHEY and CDR2 SVGAGI. The V and J ends lost 9 bases and 3 bases, in that order; junction bases with no gene match: 8. The CDR3 DNA reads as TGTGCCAGTAGTCCTAGCGGGGGTGTCTACGAGCAGTACTTC. This encodes CASSPSGGVYEQYF.